Following are 28 T cell receptor beta chains from one sample sequenced in a study of identical twins. Each CDR3 protein gets one entry after TCRdb re-called the 5' RACE reads with MiXCR. This sample carries some 560,000 distinct CDR3 sequences, approximately 9.6% of them seen once, and the ten largest clones take 2.5% to 3.5%. This sample also appeared in a second study, on yellow fever vaccine responses in identical twins.

The sequenced sample consisted of PBMCs. These receptors were collected from a woman aged 18 to 35 in good health.

The chain links TRBV27 to TRBJ2-7, with no clear D. The ends were cut back, 2 bases at V and 1 base at J, with 15 bases in the middle. Per germline, CDR1 MNHEY and CDR2 SMNVEV (reference sequence). There are 16 residues in the CDR3. In nucleotides, the CDR3 is TGTGCCAGCAGTTTACTGTTCCCGGATTCGTCCTACGAGCAGTACTTC. This codes for CASSLLFPDSSYEQYF.

This chain links TRBV5-1 with TRBJ2-7; D is perhaps TRBD1 or TRBD2 (6 bases each). This CDR3 has 18 residues. Between the trimmed V and J ends, which lost 0 bases and 3 bases, there was a span of 22 bases. The germline V gene has CDR1 SGHRS and CDR2 YFSETQ. The CDR3 loop is CASSLASIPRGDIYEQYF. The CDR3 DNA is TGCGCCAGCAGCTTGGCCTCAATTCCAAGGGGGGACATCTACGAGCAGTACTTC. The full variable domain, completed using reference TRBV5-1 and TRBJ2-7, is KAGVTQTPRYLIKTRGQQVTLSCSPISGHRSVSWYQQTPGQGLQFLFEYFSETQRNKGNFPGRFSGRQFSNSRSEMNVSTLELGDSALYLCASSLASIPRGDIYEQYFGPGTRLTVT.

This clonotype was recorded many times. V and J are TRBV10-3 and TRBJ2-2, with 8 bases matching TRBD1. Germline loops: CDR1 ENHRY, CDR2 SYGVKD. The CDR3 totals 16 residues. The ends lost 3 bases at V and 3 bases at J; junction bases unmatched: 6. The CDR3 nucleotides are TGTGCCATCAGTGACGAGGACAGGGCCTACACCGGGGAGCTGTTTTTT. Translated: CAISDEDRAYTGELFF.

This clonotype was seen many times. J is TRBJ2-1 and V is TRBV6-5, with 8 positions matching TRBD2. Germline trimming cut 2 bases from V and 1 base from J; bases unmatched to any gene: 10. The CDR3 totals 18 residues. Germline V gene sequence: CDR1 MNHEY, CDR2 SVGAGI. In DNA, the CDR3 is TGTGCCAGCAGTTACCTAGCGCCGCGGGAGGTTTCCTACAATGAGCAGTTCTTC. Residues: CASSYLAPREVSYNEQFF.

In its sample, this clonotype was seen a few times. The DNA of the CDR3 is TGCGCCAGCAGCCCGCCCGGGACTAGGGAACAAGAGTGGACCCAGTACTTC. It is translated as CASSPPGTREQEWTQYF. The chain links TRBV4-1 to TRBJ2-5; 8 nucleotides agree with TRBD2. This CDR3 region has 17 residues. The germline gives CDR1 MGHRA, CDR2 YSYEKL. The J segment lost 7 bases and the V segment lost 4 bases, leaving 17 bases of the junction unmatched.

The chain combines TRBV2 with TRBJ2-5, with TRBD2 identical over 7 bases. The CDR3 runs to 14 residues. Germline CDR1 reads SNHLY; CDR2 reads FYNNEI. Unmatched junction bases numbered 9, after V lost 6 bases and J lost 5 bases. CDR3 coding DNA: TGTGCCAGCAGCCGGGGGGTAGGGTTGGAGACCCAGTACTTC. Encoded protein: CASSRGVGLETQYF. Looking up the rest from reference TRBV2 and TRBJ2-5 gives the full variable domain: EPEVTQTPSHQVTQMGQEVILRCVPISNHLYFYWYRQILGQKVEFLVSFYNNEISEKSEIFDDQFSVERPDGSNFTLKIRSTKLEDSAMYFCASSRGVGLETQYFGPGTRLLVL.

This clonotype was seen repeatedly, ten times or more. The chain recombines TRBV5-6 with TRBJ2-5; D is tentatively TRBD1 or TRBD2 (5 bases each). The CDR3 spans 15 residues. The germline V gene encodes CDR1 SGHDT and CDR2 YYEEEE. Trimming pared 0 bases from V and 5 bases from J, leaving 14 bases between. CDR3: CASSLVRDPQETQYF. The CDR3 bases are TGTGCCAGCAGCTTGGTTCGGGACCCTCAGGAGACCCAGTACTTC.

This clonotype was detected only a few times. The V call is TRBV20-1, the J call TRBJ2-7, with no clear D. The V gene's germline CDR1 is DFQATT and CDR2 SNEGSKA (reference sequence). The CDR3 has 11 amino acids. The ends were cut back, 5 bases at V and 2 bases at J, with 7 bases in the middle. CDR3 bases: TGCAGTGCTCAAGGTACCTACGAGCAGTACTTC. Translation gives CSAQGTYEQYF.

The chain carries TRBV20-1 and TRBJ2-1; the match to TRBD2 covers 10 bases. Germline V CDR1 and CDR2: DFQATT, SNEGSKA (reference sequence). This CDR3 region has 14 residues. V was pared by 1 base and J by 6 bases, with 3 bases of the junction left unmatched. The CDR3 nucleotides are TGCAGTGCTAGAGTAGCTAGCGGGAGCAATGAGCAGTTCTTC. Encoded protein: CSARVASGSNEQFF.

A few counts support this clonotype. V gene TRBV24-1 combines with J gene TRBJ2-1, with TRBD1 matching 9 bases. The CDR3 contains 16 residues. Germline CDR1 and CDR2: KGHDR and SFDVKD. V was clipped by 4 bases and J by 3 bases; unmatched bases: 6. CDR3 sequence reads: CATSEDDRGIYNEQFF. The DNA of the CDR3 is TGTGCCACCAGTGAAGATGACAGGGGGATCTACAATGAGCAGTTCTTC.

This clonotype was observed a few times. The chain links TRBV4-3 to TRBJ2-7, with a possible D match to TRBD2 (5 bases). Germline V CDR1 and CDR2: LGHNA, YSLEER. This CDR3 comprises 15 residues. With 1 base removed from V and 7 bases from J, the gap between germline ends came to 17 bases. CDR3 DNA sequence: TGCGCCAGCAGCCAAGGGTTAGCGAGAGGTGATGAGCAGTACTTC. Translation gives CASSQGLARGDEQYF.

Points on this clonotype: One end of the junction does not line up with germline, which may come from a read error. The chain recombines TRBV9 with TRBJ2-5; D is possibly TRBD1 or TRBD2 (5 bases each). In germline, CDR1 is SGDLS, CDR2 YYNGEE. The CDR3 loop spans 15 amino acids. The CDR3 sequence is CASSAGKGVQETRYF. The CDR3 DNA sequence: TGTGCCAGCAGCGCCGGGAAAGGGGTCCAAGAGACCCGGTACTTC.

Details on this clonotype: A read error is possible here, since a much larger clone lies one base away. The chain is built from TRBV12-3 or TRBV12-4 and TRBJ2-7, with a possible D match to TRBD1 (6 bases). The V end lost 3 bases, the J end lost 3 bases, and 12 bases lay between the germline ends. The CDR3 consists of 14 residues. The CDR3 region is CASSFGTFIYEQYF. CDR3 DNA: TGTGCCAGCAGTTTCGGGACATTCATCTACGAGCAGTACTTC.

This clonotype was seen at least ten times. The CDR3 sequence is CASSPGTGVVYEQYF. The CDR3 nucleotides are TGCGCCAGCAGCCCAGGGACAGGGGTGGTTTACGAGCAGTACTTC. The chain joins TRBV5-1 to TRBJ2-7; TRBD1 matches at 10 bases. The CDR3 spans 15 residues. Trimming cost V 4 bases and J 4 bases; bases outside gene matches: 8. The germline CDR1 and CDR2 sequences are SGHRS and YFSETQ. The variable domain in full, completed from reference TRBV5-1 and TRBJ2-7, reads KAGVTQTPRYLIKTRGQQVTLSCSPISGHRSVSWYQQTPGQGLQFLFEYFSETQRNKGNFPGRFSGRQFSNSRSEMNVSTLELGDSALYLCASSPGTGVVYEQYFGPGTRLTVT.

The V gene is TRBV20-1, the J gene TRBJ2-2; TRBD1 aligns across 9 bases. Per the germline V gene, CDR1 is DFQATT and CDR2 is SNEGSKA (reference sequence). CDR3 length: 16 amino acids. V was clipped by 4 bases and J by 3 bases; unmatched bases: 9. The CDR3 DNA reads as TGCAGTGCTACCCTCCCCGGGACAGGGCACACCGGGGAGCTGTTTTTT. This translates into CSATLPGTGHTGELFF.

CDR3 sequence: CASSLASGQETQYF. CDR3 coding DNA: TGTGCCAGCAGTTTGGCTAGCGGCCAAGAGACCCAGTACTTC. This chain connects TRBV25-1 to TRBJ2-5, with 7 bases aligning to TRBD2. The junction had 4 bases not matched to a gene; V was cut back by 5 bases and J by 1 base. This CDR3 is built from 14 residues. Germline CDR1 MGHDK, CDR2 SYGVNS.

This clonotype was seen many times. The V gene is TRBV5-6, the J gene TRBJ2-2; D may correspond to TRBD1 or TRBD2 (5 bases each). Deletions cut 3 bases from V and 4 bases from J, with 13 bases between. CDR3 length equals 15 residues. Germline CDR1 reads SGHDT; CDR2 reads YYEEEE. In nucleotides, the CDR3 is TGTGCCAGCAGCTCCTCGGGGCACACCACCGGGGAGCTGTTTTTT. Amino acid sequence: CASSSSGHTTGELFF.

The gene calls are TRBV15 and TRBJ2-4; D is possibly TRBD1 or TRBD2 (5 bases each). Germline lookup yields CDR1 LNHNV and CDR2 YYDKDF (reference sequence). This CDR3 has 19 residues. V dropped 5 bases and J dropped 0 bases, with 23 bases sitting between them. CDR3 coding DNA: TGTGCCACCAGCTCCCGGGCGGATGGGGGACCTATAGCCAAAAACATTCAGTACTTC. This translates into CATSSRADGGPIAKNIQYF.

This clonotype was counted between two and nine times. The chain combines TRBV12-3 or TRBV12-4 with TRBJ2-7, with D possibly called TRBD1 or TRBD2 (5 bases each). V was shortened by 6 bases and J by 3 bases, with 12 bases between the two germline ends. The CDR3 covers 13 residues. The CDR3, as DNA: TGTGCCAGCAGCTCGGGACCTTACTACGAGCAGTACTTC. Amino acids: CASSSGPYYEQYF.

This chain joins TRBV7-9 and TRBJ2-7; TRBD2 aligns across 8 bases. The CDR3 extends over 16 amino acids. Trimming cost V 1 base and J 2 bases; bases outside gene matches: 7. Per germline, CDR1 SEHNR and CDR2 FQNEAQ (reference sequence). CDR3 amino acids: CASSLVGQREPYEQYF. CDR3 DNA: TGTGCCAGCAGCTTAGTAGGCCAGCGGGAGCCCTACGAGCAGTACTTC. Full variable domain (rest looked up from reference TRBV7-9 and TRBJ2-7): DTGVSQNPRHKITKRGQNVTFRCDPISEHNRLYWYRQTLGQGPEFLTYFQNEAQLEKSRLLSDRFSAERPKGSFSTLEIQRTEQGDSAMYLCASSLVGQREPYEQYFGPGTRLTVT.

This clonotype was counted many times. V and J are TRBV7-8 and TRBJ2-3, with 11 nucleotides matching TRBD2. After removal of 6 bases from V and 0 bases from J, the junction contained 11 bases not matched to a gene. This CDR3 region has 18 residues. Germline loops: CDR1 SGHVS, CDR2 FQNEAQ. CDR3 in DNA: TGTGCCAGCAGTTCGACAGGGGGACTAGCGGTTAGCACAGATACGCAGTATTTT. Amino acid sequence: CASSSTGGLAVSTDTQYF.

This clonotype has more than one count but fewer than ten. The chain couples TRBV29-1 to TRBJ1-1; the D is unclear. Trimming removed 1 base at V and 3 bases at J, with 18 bases between. Germline lookup yields CDR1 SQVTM and CDR2 ANQGSEA. There are 16 residues in the CDR3. The CDR3 loop reads CSVEAQLGRADTEAFF. The CDR3 region has the DNA TGCAGCGTTGAAGCTCAGCTAGGTCGAGCTGACACTGAAGCTTTCTTT.

In its sample, this clonotype was seen once. This chain uses TRBV20-1 with TRBJ2-5, with 7 bases lining up with TRBD1. Unmatched junction bases numbered 5, after V lost 6 bases and J lost 1 base. Germline V gene lookup returns CDR1 DFQATT and CDR2 SNEGSKA (reference sequence). The length of the CDR3 is 13 residues. CDR3 nucleotide sequence: TGCAGTGCCGGACAGGCGATCCAAGAGACCCAGTACTTC. This sequence encodes CSAGQAIQETQYF.

The chain carries TRBV5-1 and TRBJ2-1; 9 bases are a match to TRBD2. This CDR3 has 16 residues. Germline V CDR1 and CDR2: SGHRS, YFSETQ. J was trimmed by 5 bases and V by 4 bases; bases with no gene match: 10. For the CDR3, the DNA is TGCGCCAGCAGCACCGCTCAGCGGGAGGCAAACAATGAGCAGTTCTTC. This encodes CASSTAQREANNEQFF.

This clonotype was seen a handful of times. CDR3 residues: CATSREVNYGYTF. In DNA form, the CDR3 reads TGTGCCACCAGCAGAGAGGTGAACTATGGCTACACCTTC. The rearrangement joins TRBV15 to TRBJ1-2; no definite D call. CDR3 length: 13 residues. V was clipped by 0 bases and J by 2 bases, with 4 bases between them. Germline CDR1 is LNHNV and CDR2 is YYDKDF (reference sequence).

This clonotype was counted between two and nine times. J is TRBJ2-7 and V is TRBV4-2; TRBD2 agrees at 13 bases. V was pared by 0 bases and J by 6 bases, with 8 bases of the junction left unmatched. The CDR3 loop spans 17 amino acids. The germline V gene encodes CDR1 LGHNA and CDR2 YNFKEQ. CDR3 nucleotides: TGTGCCAGCAGCCAAGAATTTTGGACTAGCGGGAGCGGCGAGCAGTACTTC. Translating it yields CASSQEFWTSGSGEQYF.

This chain joins TRBV20-1 and TRBJ2-1; 11 bases align to TRBD1. V gave up 5 bases and J gave up 7 bases; unmatched junction bases: 10. CDR3 length equals 15 residues. Germline V gene data show CDR1 as DFQATT and CDR2 as SNEGSKA (reference sequence). Here the CDR3 reads CSAQKPGQGVNEQFF. In DNA form, the CDR3 reads TGCAGTGCTCAAAAACCGGGACAGGGGGTAAATGAGCAGTTCTTC.

This clonotype was seen repeatedly, ten times or more. The chain combines TRBV7-9 with TRBJ1-5; D is uncertain. V lost 1 base and J 5 bases, leaving 15 bases between the germline ends. Germline V gene data show CDR1 as SEHNR and CDR2 as FQNEAQ (reference sequence). This CDR3 has 16 residues. The CDR3 region has the DNA TGTGCCAGCAGCTTAGAGGTAGGGCCGAGAGATCAGCCCCAGCATTTT. Translating it yields CASSLEVGPRDQPQHF.